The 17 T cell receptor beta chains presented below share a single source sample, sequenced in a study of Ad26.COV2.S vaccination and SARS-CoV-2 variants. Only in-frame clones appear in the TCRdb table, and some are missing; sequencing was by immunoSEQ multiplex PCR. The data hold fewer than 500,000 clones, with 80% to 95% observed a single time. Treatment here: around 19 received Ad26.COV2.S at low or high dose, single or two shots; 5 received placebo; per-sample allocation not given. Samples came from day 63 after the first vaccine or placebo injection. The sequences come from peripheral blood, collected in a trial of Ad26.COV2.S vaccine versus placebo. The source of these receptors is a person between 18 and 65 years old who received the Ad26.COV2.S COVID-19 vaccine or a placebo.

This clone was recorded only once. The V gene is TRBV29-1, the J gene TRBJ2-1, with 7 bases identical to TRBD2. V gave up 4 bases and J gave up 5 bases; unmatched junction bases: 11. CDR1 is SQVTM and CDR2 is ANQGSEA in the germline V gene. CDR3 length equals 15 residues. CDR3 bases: TGCAGCGTTGTTTTGGCTAGCGGTCATAACAATGAGCAGTTCTTC. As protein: CSVVLASGHNNEQFF.

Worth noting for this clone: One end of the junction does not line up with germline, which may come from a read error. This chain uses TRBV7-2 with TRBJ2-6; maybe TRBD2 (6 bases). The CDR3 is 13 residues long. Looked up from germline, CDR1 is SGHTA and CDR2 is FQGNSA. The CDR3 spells CASSLTGEGSLDF. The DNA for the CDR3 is TGTGCCAGCAGCCTAACGGGGGAAGGGTCCCTAGATTTC. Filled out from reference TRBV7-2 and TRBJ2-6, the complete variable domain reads GAGVSQSPSNKVTEKGKDVELRCDPISGHTALYWYRQSLGQGLEFLIYFQGNSAPDKSGLPSDRFSAERTGGSVSTLTIQRTQQEDSAVYLCASSLTGEGSLDFGAGSRLTVL.

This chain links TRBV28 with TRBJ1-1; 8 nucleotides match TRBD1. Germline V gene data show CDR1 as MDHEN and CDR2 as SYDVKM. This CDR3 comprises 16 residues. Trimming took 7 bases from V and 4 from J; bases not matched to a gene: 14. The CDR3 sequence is CASILLSGQGATEAFF. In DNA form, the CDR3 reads TGTGCCAGCATACTCCTTTCGGGGCAGGGGGCCACTGAAGCTTTCTTT.

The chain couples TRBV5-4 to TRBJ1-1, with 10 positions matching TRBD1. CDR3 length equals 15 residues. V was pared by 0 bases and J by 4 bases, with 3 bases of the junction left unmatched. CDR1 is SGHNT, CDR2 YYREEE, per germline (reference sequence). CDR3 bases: TGTGCCAGCAGCTTGGGACAGGGGGCTAGCACTGAAGCTTTCTTT. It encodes CASSLGQGASTEAFF.

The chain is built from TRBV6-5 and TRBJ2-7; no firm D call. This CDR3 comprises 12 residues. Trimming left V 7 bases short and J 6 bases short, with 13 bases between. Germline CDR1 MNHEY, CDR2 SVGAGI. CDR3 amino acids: CASNSPASEQYF. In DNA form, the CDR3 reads TGTGCCAGCAATTCTCCAGCTTCCGAGCAGTACTTC.

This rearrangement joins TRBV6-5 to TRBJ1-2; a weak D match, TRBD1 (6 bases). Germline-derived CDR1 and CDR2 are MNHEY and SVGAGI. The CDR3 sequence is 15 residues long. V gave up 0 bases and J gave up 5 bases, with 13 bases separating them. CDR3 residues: CASSYSGAGRYGYTF. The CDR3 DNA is TGTGCCAGCAGTTACTCGGGGGCAGGGAGATATGGCTACACCTTC.

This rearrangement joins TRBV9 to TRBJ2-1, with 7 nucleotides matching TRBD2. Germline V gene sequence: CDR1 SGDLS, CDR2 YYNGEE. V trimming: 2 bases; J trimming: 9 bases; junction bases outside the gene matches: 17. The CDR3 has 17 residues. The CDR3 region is CASSVGPANSGRGEQFF. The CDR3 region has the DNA TGTGCCAGCAGCGTTGGCCCCGCGAATAGCGGGCGGGGTGAGCAGTTCTTC.

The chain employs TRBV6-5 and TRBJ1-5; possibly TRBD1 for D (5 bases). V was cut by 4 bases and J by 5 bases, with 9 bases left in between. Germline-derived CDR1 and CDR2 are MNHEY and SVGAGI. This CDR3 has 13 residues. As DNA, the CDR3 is TGTGCCAGCAGTTTACAGGAACATCAGCCCCAGCATTTT. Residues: CASSLQEHQPQHF.

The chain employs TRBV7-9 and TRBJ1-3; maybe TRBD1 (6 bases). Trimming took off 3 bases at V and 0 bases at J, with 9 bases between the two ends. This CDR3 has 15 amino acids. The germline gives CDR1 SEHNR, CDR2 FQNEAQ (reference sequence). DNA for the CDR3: TGTGCCAGCAGCTTTGGGGGCCACTCTGGAAACACCATATATTTT. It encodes CASSFGGHSGNTIYF.

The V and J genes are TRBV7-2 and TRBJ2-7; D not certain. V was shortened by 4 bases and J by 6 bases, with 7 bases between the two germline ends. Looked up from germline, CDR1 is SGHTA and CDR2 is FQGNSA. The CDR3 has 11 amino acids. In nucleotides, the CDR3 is TGTGCCAGCAGCTCAACGGGCGAGCAGTACTTC. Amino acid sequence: CASSSTGEQYF.

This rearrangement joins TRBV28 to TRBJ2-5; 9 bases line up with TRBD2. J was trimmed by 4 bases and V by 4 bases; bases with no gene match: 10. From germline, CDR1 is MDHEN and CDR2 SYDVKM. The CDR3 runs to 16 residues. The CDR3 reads CASSSWGLASGETQYF. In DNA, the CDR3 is TGTGCCAGCAGTTCTTGGGGACTAGCATCCGGAGAGACCCAGTACTTC.

This chain's CDR3 is CATSREGARTEAFF. The DNA for the CDR3 is TGTGCCACCAGCAGAGAGGGGGCGCGGACTGAAGCTTTCTTT. This chain connects TRBV15 to TRBJ1-1; possibly TRBD1 for D (6 bases). The CDR3 has 14 amino acids. Germline V lookup: CDR1 LNHNV, CDR2 YYDKDF (reference sequence). Trimming stripped 0 bases from V and 5 bases from J, with 10 bases between.

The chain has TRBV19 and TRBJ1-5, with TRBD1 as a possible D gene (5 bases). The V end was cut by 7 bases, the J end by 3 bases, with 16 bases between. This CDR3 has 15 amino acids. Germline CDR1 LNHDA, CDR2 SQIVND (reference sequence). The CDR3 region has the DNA TGTGCCAGTACCTCAACTGGGGGACTCAATCAGCCCCAGCATTTT. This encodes CASTSTGGLNQPQHF.

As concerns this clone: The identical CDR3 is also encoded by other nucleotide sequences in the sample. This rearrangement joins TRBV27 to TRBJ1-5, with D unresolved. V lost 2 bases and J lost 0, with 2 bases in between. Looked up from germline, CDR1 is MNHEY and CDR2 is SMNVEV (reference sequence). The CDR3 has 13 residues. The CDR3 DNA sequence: TGTGCCAGCAGTTTAGGTAGCAATCAGCCCCAGCATTTT. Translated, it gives CASSLGSNQPQHF.

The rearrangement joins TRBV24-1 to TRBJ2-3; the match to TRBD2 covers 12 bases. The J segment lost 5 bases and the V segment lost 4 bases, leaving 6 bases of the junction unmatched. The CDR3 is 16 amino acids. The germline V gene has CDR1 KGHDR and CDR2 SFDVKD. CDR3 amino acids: CATSDMGLAGEDTQYF. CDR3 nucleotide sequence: TGTGCCACCAGTGACATGGGACTAGCGGGTGAAGATACGCAGTATTTT.

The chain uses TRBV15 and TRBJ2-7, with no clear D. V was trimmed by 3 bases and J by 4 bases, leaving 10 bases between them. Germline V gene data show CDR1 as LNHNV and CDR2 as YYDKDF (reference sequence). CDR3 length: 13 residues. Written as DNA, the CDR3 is TGTGCCACCAGCAGTCCCCATTCATACGAGCAGTACTTC. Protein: CATSSPHSYEQYF.

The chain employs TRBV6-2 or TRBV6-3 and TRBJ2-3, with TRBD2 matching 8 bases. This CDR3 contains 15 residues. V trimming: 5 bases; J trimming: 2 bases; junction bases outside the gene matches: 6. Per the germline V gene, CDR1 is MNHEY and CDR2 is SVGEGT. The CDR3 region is CASSRGGLYTDTQYF. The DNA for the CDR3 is TGTGCCAGCAGTCGGGGGGGACTCTACACAGATACGCAGTATTTT.